What follows is one TCR beta chain and its context. Its antigen is not known. The RNA, about 0.45 to 1 ug, was put through reverse transcription using random hexamers. Across 54 Vbeta and 13 Jbeta, TCR beta CDR3 was amplified with immunoSEQ multiplex PCR. MiXCR was run by TCRdb on the immunoSEQ multiplex PCR reads, yielding one entry per CDR3 protein. Of about 150,000 distinct CDR3 sequences listed, approximately 95% are singletons. The entry originates in a study of CD8 T cells in Susac syndrome. CDR1 is PRHDT, CDR2 FYEKMQ, per germline (reference sequence). V was pared by 4 bases and J by 10 bases, with 20 bases between. The CDR3 length is 16 residues. Broader study findings: It was acknowledged by the study that relatively few individuals were included in its TCR sequencing and HLA analysis. The authors found no clonal expansion in Susac syndrome CD4+ T cell repertoires.

The chain is built from TRBV13 and TRBJ1-6, with TRBD1 as a possible D gene (5 bases). This sequence originates from a human donor with Susac syndrome. The material sequenced was CD4+ T cells from PBMCs. CDR3 sequence (DNA): TGTGCCAGCAGCTACAAGGGCAGGGAGTTCCGCTCACCCCTCCACTTT. Protein sequence: CASSYKGREFRSPLHF. The full variable domain, rest sourced from reference TRBV13 and TRBJ1-6, is AAGVIQSPRHLIKEKRETATLKCYPIPRHDTVYWYQQGPGQDPQFLISFYEKMQSDKGSIPDRFSAQQFSDYHSELNMSSLELGDSALYFCASSYKGREFRSPLHFGNGTRLTVT.